This entry concerns a single T cell receptor (beta chain). The CDR3 runs to 15 residues. Unmatched junction bases numbered 7, after V lost 8 bases and J lost 0 bases. Germline V CDR1 and CDR2: MRHNA, SNTAGT. Sequencing was performed with immunoSEQ multiplex PCR; in TCRdb, only in-frame clones are kept and a portion is missing. There are over 200,000 clones in the sample; about 88% occur only once, and less than 3.5% lies in the top ten. This record comes from a study of blood T cell repertoires in COVID-19. Sequencing used peripheral blood. The TCR originated in a woman aged 55-69 years with acute or convalescent COVID-19. J is TRBJ1-5 and V is TRBV6-4; 7 bases are a match to TRBD1. CDR3 bases: TGTGCCAGCCGAGGGACAGCATATAGCAATCAGCCCCAGCATTTT. Protein sequence: CASRGTAYSNQPQHF.